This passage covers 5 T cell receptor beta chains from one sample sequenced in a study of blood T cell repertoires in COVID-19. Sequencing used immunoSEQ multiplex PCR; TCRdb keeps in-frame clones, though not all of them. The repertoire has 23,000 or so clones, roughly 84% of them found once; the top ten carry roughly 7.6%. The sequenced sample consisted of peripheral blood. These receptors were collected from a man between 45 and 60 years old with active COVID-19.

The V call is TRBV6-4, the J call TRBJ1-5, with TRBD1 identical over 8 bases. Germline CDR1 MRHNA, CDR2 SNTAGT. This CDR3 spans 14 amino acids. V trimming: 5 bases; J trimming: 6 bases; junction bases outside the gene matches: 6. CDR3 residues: CASSPGQGVQPQHF. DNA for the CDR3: TGTGCCAGCAGTCCCGGACAGGGAGTTCAGCCCCAGCATTTT.

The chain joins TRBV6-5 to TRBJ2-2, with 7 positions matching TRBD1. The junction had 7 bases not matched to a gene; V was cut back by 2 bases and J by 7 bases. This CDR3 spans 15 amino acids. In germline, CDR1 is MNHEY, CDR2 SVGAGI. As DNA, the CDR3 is TGTGCCAGCAGTTACGGGACAGTGCTTATCGGGGAGCTGTTTTTT. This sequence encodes CASSYGTVLIGELFF.

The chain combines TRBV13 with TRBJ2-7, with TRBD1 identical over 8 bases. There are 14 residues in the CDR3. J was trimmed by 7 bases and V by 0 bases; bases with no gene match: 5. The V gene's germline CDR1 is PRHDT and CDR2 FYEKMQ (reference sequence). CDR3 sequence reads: CASSLGRGPPEQYV. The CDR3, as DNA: TGTGCCAGCAGCTTAGGCAGGGGGCCCCCGGAGCAGTACGTC.

Here the CDR3 reads CASRTGAGSSYEQYV. The DNA of the CDR3 is TGCGCCAGCAGGACGGGTGCGGGGAGCTCCTACGAGCAGTACGTC. The chain combines TRBV10-2 with TRBJ2-7, with a weak D call TRBD2 (6 bases). Per germline, CDR1 WSHSY and CDR2 SAAADI. V lost 6 bases and J 0 bases, leaving 15 bases between the germline ends. The length of the CDR3 is 15 residues.

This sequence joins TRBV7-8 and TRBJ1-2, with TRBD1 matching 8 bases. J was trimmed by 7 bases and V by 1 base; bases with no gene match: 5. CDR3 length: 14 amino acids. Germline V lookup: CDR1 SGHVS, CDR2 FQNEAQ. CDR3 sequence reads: CASSLGSGGSGYTF. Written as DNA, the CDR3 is TGTGCCAGCAGCTTAGGTTCAGGGGGCAGTGGCTACACCTTC.